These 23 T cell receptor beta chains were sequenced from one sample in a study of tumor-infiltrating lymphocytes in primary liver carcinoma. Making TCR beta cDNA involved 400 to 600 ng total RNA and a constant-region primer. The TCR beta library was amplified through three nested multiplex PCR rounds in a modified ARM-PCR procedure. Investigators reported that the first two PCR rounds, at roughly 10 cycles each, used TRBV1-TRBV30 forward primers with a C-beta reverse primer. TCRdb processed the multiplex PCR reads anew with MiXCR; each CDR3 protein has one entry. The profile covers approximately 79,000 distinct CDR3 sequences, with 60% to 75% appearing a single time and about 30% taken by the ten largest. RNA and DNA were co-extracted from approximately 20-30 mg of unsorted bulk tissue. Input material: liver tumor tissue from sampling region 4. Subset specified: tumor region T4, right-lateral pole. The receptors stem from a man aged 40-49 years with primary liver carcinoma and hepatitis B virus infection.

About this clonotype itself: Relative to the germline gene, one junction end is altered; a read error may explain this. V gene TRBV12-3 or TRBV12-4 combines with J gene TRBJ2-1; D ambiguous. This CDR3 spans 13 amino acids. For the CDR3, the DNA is TGTGCCTGCAGACCCCAAGGGTATAATGAGCAGTTCTTC. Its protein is CACRPQGYNEQFF.

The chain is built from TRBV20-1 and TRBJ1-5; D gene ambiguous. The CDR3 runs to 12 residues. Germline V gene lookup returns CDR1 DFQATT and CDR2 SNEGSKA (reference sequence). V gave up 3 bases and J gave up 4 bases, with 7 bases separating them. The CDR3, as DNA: TGCAGTGCTAGTATACTAAATCAGCCCCAGCATTTT. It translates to CSASILNQPQHF.

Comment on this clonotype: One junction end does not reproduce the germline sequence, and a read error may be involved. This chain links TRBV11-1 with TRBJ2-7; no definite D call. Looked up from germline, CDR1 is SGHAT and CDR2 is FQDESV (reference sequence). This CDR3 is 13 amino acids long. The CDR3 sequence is CASSLISPYEQYF. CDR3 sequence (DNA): TGTGCCAGCAGCCTAATATCGCCCTACGAACAGTACTTC.

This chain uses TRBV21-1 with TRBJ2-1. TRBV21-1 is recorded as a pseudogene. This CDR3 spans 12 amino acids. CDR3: CTSSKDYNEQFF. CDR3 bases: TGTACCAGCAGCAAAGACTACAATGAGCAGTTCTTC.

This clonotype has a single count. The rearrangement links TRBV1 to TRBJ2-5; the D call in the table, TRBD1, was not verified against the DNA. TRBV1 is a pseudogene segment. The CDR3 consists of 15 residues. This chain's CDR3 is CTNSPPQGARETQYF. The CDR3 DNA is TGCACCAACAGCCCCCCGCAGGGGGCTCGAGAGACCCAGTACTTC.

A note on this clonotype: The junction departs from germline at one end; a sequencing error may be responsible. CDR3 nucleotides: TGTGTCAGCAGCTTCGGATCGAACACCGGGGAGTTGCTTTTT. Amino acid sequence: CVSSFGSNTGELLF. The rearrangement joins TRBV11-2 to TRBJ2-2, with D possibly TRBD2 on 5 matching bases. The CDR3 is 14 residues long. CDR1 and CDR2 from the germline V gene are SGHAT and FQNNGV.

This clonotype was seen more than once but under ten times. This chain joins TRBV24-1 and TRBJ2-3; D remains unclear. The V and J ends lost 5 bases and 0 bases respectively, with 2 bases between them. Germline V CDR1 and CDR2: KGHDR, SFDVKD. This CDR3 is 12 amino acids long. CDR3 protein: CATSASTDTQYF. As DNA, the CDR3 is TGTGCCACCAGTGCGAGCACAGATACGCAGTATTTT.

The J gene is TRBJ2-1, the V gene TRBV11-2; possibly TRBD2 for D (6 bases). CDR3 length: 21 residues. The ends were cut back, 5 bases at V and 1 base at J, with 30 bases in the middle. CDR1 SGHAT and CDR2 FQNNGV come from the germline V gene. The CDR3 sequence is CASSMPSPGEGGSDSYNEQFF. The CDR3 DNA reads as TGTGCCAGCAGCATGCCATCCCCGGGAGAAGGCGGCAGTGATTCCTACAATGAGCAGTTCTTC.

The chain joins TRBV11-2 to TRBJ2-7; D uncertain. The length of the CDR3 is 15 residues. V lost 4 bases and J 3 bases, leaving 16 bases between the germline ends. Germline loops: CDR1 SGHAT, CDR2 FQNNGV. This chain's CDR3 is CASSSAPGTGYEQYF. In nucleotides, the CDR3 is TGTGCCAGCAGCTCGGCACCGGGTACGGGCTACGAGCAGTACTTC.

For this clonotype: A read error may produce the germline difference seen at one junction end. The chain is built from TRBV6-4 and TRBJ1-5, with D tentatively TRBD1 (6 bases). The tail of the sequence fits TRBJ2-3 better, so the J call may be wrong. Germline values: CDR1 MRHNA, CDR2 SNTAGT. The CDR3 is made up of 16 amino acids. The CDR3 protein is CASSGLSRDTYQPQYF. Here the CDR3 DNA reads TGTGCCAGTAGTGGCCTGTCCCGGGACACGTATCAGCCCCAGTATTTT.

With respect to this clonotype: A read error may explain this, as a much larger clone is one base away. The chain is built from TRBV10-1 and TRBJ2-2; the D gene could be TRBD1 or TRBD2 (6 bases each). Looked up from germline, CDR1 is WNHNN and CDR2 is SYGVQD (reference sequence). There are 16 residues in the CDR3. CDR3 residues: CASSESGGVMTGELSF. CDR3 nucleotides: TGCGCCAGCAGTGAGTCGGGGGGCGTGATGACCGGGGAGCTGTCTTTT.

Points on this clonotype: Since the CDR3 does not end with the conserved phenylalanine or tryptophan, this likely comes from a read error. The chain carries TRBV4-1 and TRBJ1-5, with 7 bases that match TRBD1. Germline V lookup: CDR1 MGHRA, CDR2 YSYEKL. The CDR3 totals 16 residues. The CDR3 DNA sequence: TGTGCCAGCAGCCAAGATGGAGGGCAGGGGGGGCAGCACCAGCATGTT. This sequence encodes CASSQDGGQGGQHQHV.

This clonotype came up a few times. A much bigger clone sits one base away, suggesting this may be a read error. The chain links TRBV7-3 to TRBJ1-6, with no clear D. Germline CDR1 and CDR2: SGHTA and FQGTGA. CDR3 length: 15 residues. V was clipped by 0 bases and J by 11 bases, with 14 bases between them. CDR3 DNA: TGTGCCAGCAGCTTAACGCCGGGCGACAATCCACCCCTCCACTTT. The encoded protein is CASSLTPGDNPPLHF.

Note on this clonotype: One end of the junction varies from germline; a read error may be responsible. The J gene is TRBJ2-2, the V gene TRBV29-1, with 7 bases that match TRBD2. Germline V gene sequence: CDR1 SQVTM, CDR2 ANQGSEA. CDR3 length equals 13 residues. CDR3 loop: CGVFAGAIGELFF. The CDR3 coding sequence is TGCGGCGTTTTTGCGGGAGCTATCGGGGAGCTGTTTTTT.

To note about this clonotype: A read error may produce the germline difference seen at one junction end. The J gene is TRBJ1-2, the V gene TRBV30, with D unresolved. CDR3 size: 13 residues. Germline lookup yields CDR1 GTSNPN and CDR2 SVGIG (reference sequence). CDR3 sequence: CAWSLVSNYGHTF. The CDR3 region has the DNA TGTGCCTGGAGTCTTGTATCTAACTATGGCCACACCTTC.

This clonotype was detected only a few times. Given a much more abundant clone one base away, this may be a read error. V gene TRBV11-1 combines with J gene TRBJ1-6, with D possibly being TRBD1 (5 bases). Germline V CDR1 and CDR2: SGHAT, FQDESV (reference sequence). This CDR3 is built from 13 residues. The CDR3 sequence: CTSSRTLVSPLHF. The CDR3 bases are TGTACCAGCAGCCGGACACTGGTTTCTCCTCTCCACTTT.

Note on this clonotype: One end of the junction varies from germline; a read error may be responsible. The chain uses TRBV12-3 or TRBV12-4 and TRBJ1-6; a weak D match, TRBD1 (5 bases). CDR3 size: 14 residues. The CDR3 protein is CASSLWGYSSPLHF. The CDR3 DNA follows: TGTGCCAGCAGTTTGTGGGGCTATAGTTCACCCCTCCACTTT.

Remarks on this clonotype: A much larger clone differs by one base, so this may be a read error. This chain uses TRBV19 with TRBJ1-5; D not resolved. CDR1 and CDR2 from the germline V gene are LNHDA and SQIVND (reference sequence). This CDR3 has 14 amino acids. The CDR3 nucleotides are TGTGCCAGTAGTATGACCGGAGTTGGGCAGCCCCATCATTTT. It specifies CASSMTGVGQPHHF.

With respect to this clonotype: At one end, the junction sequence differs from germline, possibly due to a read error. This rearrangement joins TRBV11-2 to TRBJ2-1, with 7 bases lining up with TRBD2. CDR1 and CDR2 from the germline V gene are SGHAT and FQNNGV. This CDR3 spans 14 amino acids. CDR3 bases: TGTGCCAGCGGCTTCCTACTAGTGGGAGGGCGGCAGTTCTTC. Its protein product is CASGFLLVGGRQFF.

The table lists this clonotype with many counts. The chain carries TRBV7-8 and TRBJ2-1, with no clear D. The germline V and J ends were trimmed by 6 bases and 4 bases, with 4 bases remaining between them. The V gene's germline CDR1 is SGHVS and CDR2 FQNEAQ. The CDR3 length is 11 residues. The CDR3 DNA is TGTGCCAGCAGGGGGTACAATGAGCAGTTCTTC. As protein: CASRGYNEQFF.

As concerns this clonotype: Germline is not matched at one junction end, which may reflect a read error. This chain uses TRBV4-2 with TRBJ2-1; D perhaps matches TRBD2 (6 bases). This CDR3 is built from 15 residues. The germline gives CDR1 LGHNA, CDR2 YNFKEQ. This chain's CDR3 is CVSSQGWGVYNEQFF. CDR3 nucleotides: TGTGTCAGCAGCCAAGGATGGGGGGTATACAATGAGCAGTTCTTC.

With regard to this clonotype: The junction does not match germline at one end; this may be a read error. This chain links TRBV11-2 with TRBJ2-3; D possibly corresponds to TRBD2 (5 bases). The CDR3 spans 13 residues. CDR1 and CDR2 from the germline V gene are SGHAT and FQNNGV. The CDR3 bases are TGTGCTAGCAGCCTGCTAGCAGACGATATGCAGTATTTT. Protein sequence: CASSLLADDMQYF.

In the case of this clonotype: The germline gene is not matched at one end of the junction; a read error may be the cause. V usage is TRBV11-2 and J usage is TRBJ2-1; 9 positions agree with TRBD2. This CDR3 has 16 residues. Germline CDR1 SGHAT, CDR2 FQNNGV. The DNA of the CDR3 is TGTGCCAGCAGCTCGCGCTCGAGCGGGAGGATCTATGAGCAGCTCTTC. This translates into CASSSRSSGRIYEQLF.